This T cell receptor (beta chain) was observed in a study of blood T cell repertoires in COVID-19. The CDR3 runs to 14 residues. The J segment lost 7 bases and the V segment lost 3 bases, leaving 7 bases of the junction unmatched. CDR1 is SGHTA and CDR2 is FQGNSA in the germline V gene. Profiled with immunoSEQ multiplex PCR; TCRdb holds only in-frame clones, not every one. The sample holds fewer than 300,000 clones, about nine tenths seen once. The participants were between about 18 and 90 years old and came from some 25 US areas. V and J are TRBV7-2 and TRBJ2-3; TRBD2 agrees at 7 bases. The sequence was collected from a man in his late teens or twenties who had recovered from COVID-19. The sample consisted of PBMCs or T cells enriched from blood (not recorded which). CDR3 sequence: CASSFPEAGHTQYF. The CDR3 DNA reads TGTGCCAGCAGCTTCCCCGAAGCGGGGCATACGCAGTATTTT.